This entry lists 26 T cell receptor beta chains sequenced from one sample in a study of cytomegalovirus exposure and HLA in healthy donors. PCR involved 60 Vbeta and 13 Jbeta primers. TCRdb's table, derived via immunoSEQ multiplex PCR, lists solely in-frame clones and lacks some. This sample has about 120,000 clones, with roughly 71% found just once. The material sequenced was PBMCs. The receptors originated from a woman in her forties in good health and CMV-seropositive.

V gene TRBV30 combines with J gene TRBJ1-2; no reliable D call. CDR1 and CDR2 from the germline V gene are GTSNPN and SVGIG (reference sequence). Deletions cut 5 bases from V and 4 bases from J, with 17 bases between. The length of the CDR3 is 14 residues. The CDR3 coding sequence is TGTGCCTGGGCCACCCGTGGCAGTGTCTATGGCTACACCTTC. The encoded protein is CAWATRGSVYGYTF.

The rearrangement uses TRBV7-9 and TRBJ1-1; 9 nucleotides line up with TRBD1. Trimming at V came to 5 bases and at J to 1 base, leaving 5 bases not matched to a gene. The CDR3 consists of 15 residues. Germline V gene lookup returns CDR1 SEHNR and CDR2 FQNEAQ (reference sequence). CDR3 in amino acids: CASSPGTGRNTEAFF. In nucleotides, the CDR3 is TGTGCCAGCAGCCCCGGGACAGGGCGGAACACTGAAGCTTTCTTT.

The rearrangement links TRBV27 to TRBJ1-4; 9 bases are shared with TRBD1. Trimming at V came to 5 bases and at J to 5 bases, leaving 6 bases not matched to a gene. CDR1 is MNHEY and CDR2 is SMNVEV in the germline V gene (reference sequence). This CDR3 has 15 amino acids. The CDR3 sequence: CASSLIGTGNEKLFF. CDR3 coding DNA: TGTGCCAGCAGTCTTATAGGGACAGGGAATGAAAAACTGTTTTTT.

The V and J genes are TRBV9 and TRBJ1-1; perhaps TRBD1 as D (6 bases). The length of the CDR3 is 15 residues. The germline V and J ends were trimmed by 2 bases and 3 bases, with 14 bases remaining between them. Germline V gene sequence: CDR1 SGDLS, CDR2 YYNGEE. CDR3 region: CASSVTGLGDTEAFF. Here the CDR3 DNA reads TGTGCCAGCAGCGTTACAGGGTTGGGGGACACTGAAGCTTTCTTT.

The chain has TRBV10-3 and TRBJ2-3; D might be TRBD1 (5 bases). V was pared by 3 bases and J by 0 bases, with 10 bases between. The CDR3 covers 15 residues. Looked up from germline, CDR1 is ENHRY and CDR2 is SYGVKD. The CDR3 reads CAISDREISTDTQYF. DNA for the CDR3: TGTGCCATCAGTGACAGGGAAATTAGCACAGATACGCAGTATTTT.

The chain carries TRBV18 and TRBJ1-1; 7 nucleotides line up with TRBD1. V lost 1 base, J lost 1 base, and 0 bases stayed unmatched. In germline, CDR1 is KGHSH, CDR2 LQKENI. The CDR3 runs to 14 residues. CDR3 coding DNA: TGTGCCAGCTCACCACAGGGGGCGAACACTGAAGCTTTCTTT. Translating gives CASSPQGANTEAFF.

The rearrangement links TRBV5-1 to TRBJ1-2; the D is unclear. This CDR3 is built from 14 residues. V was trimmed by 0 bases and J by 6 bases, leaving 12 bases between them. Per germline, CDR1 SGHRS and CDR2 YFSETQ. CDR3 protein: CASSLENWRDGYTF. CDR3 nucleotide sequence: TGCGCCAGCAGCTTGGAAAACTGGAGGGATGGCTACACCTTC.

The chain has TRBV29-1 and TRBJ1-2; 8 bases agree with TRBD1. CDR3 length: 12 amino acids. J gave up 6 bases and V 4 bases, and 4 bases lay outside the gene matches. Germline V gene sequence: CDR1 SQVTM, CDR2 ANQGSEA. CDR3 bases: TGCAGCGTTGGGACGACAGGGGATGGCTACACCTTC. Protein sequence: CSVGTTGDGYTF.

The chain joins TRBV14 to TRBJ1-2; possible D gene TRBD1, 5 bases. V lost 4 bases, J lost 3 bases, and 12 bases lay in between. The CDR3 runs to 14 residues. From germline, CDR1 is SGHDN and CDR2 FVKESK. The chain's CDR3 is CASSLRGRDYGYTF. The CDR3 DNA sequence: TGTGCCAGCAGCCTAAGGGGCAGAGACTATGGCTACACCTTC.

The chain is built from TRBV2 and TRBJ2-7; the D gene is possibly TRBD1 (6 bases). The CDR3 sequence is 14 residues long. V lost 8 bases and J lost 2, with 16 bases in between. Germline lookup yields CDR1 SNHLY and CDR2 FYNNEI. CDR3 sequence reads: CASRIEQGTYEQYF. Here the CDR3 DNA reads TGTGCCAGCCGTATTGAACAGGGAACCTACGAGCAGTACTTC.

This clone has just one count. The V and J genes are TRBV6-5 and TRBJ2-7; 8 bases fit TRBD2. This CDR3 has 14 residues. Germline CDR1 MNHEY, CDR2 SVGAGI. The junction had 11 bases not matched to a gene; V was cut back by 7 bases and J by 6 bases. The CDR3 DNA follows: TGTGCCAGCACCCCTCGGGGGGGTTGGAGCGAGCAGTACTTC. Translated: CASTPRGGWSEQYF.

V is TRBV27 and J is TRBJ1-4; TRBD1 might be the D (5 bases). The CDR3 contains 15 residues. The V end lost 8 bases, the J end lost 4 bases, and 17 bases lay between the germline ends. Germline loops: CDR1 MNHEY, CDR2 SMNVEV (reference sequence). The CDR3 spells CASGTRQTDNEKLFF. In DNA, the CDR3 is TGTGCCAGCGGGACTAGACAGACCGATAATGAAAAACTGTTTTTT.

This clone has only a few counts. The V gene is TRBV29-1, the J gene TRBJ2-6; 10 positions agree with TRBD1. The J segment lost 2 bases and the V segment lost 5 bases, leaving 6 bases of the junction unmatched. CDR1 SQVTM and CDR2 ANQGSEA come from the germline V gene. The CDR3 contains 16 residues. This CDR3 reads CSVLDRGLTGANVLTF. The CDR3 DNA follows: TGCAGCGTTCTAGACAGGGGGCTCACTGGGGCCAACGTCCTGACTTTC.

The chain combines TRBV2 with TRBJ2-7; TRBD2 matches 7 bases. Unmatched junction bases numbered 15, after V lost 5 bases and J lost 2 bases. Germline-derived CDR1 and CDR2 are SNHLY and FYNNEI. The CDR3 has 17 amino acids. This chain's CDR3 is CASSREAGFIEAYEQYF. For the CDR3, the DNA is TGTGCCAGCAGTCGGGAGGCAGGGTTTATAGAGGCCTACGAGCAGTACTTC.

The V gene is TRBV18, the J gene TRBJ1-3; D perhaps matches TRBD1 (5 bases). V was shortened by 3 bases and J by 0 bases, with 9 bases between the two germline ends. Germline CDR1 reads KGHSH; CDR2 reads LQKENI. This CDR3 has 15 amino acids. DNA for the CDR3: TGTGCCAGCTCACCGATGGGGGGCTCTGGAAACACCATATATTTT. Its translation: CASSPMGGSGNTIYF. Variable domain in full (rest from reference TRBV18 and TRBJ1-3): NAGVMQNPRHLVRRRGQEARLRCSPMKGHSHVYWYRQLPEEGLKFMVYLQKENIIDESGMPKERFSAEFPKEGPSILRIQQVVRGDSAAYFCASSPMGGSGNTIYFGEGSWLTVV.

Notes on this clone: At one end the junction does not follow the germline gene, possibly because of a read error. The chain uses TRBV4-1 and TRBJ1-2; D ambiguous. This CDR3 is built from 13 residues. In germline, CDR1 is MGHRA, CDR2 YSYEKL. DNA of the CDR3: TGCACCAGCAGCCAAGTCTCCTCCGAGGGCTACACCTTC. It is translated as CTSSQVSSEGYTF.

The chain carries TRBV4-2 and TRBJ2-2; D is possibly TRBD2 (6 bases). Between the trimmed V and J ends, which lost 3 bases and 5 bases, there was a span of 16 bases. The CDR3 runs to 16 residues. Germline loops: CDR1 LGHNA, CDR2 YNFKEQ. CDR3 residues: CASSQEGTAGTGELFF. Written as DNA, the CDR3 is TGTGCCAGCAGCCAGGAGGGGACTGCTGGGACCGGGGAGCTGTTTTTT.

This clone was found a few times. The J gene is TRBJ2-3, the V gene TRBV7-9; maybe TRBD1 (6 bases). The CDR3 has 12 residues. Trimming took 5 bases from V and 6 from J, leaving 9 bases between them. Germline loops: CDR1 SEHNR, CDR2 FQNEAQ (reference sequence). The CDR3 sequence is CASSQGLDTQYF. Written as DNA, the CDR3 is TGTGCCAGCAGCCAGGGGCTCGATACGCAGTATTTT.

In its sample, this clone was seen a few times. V is TRBV7-9 and J is TRBJ2-6, with a possible D match to TRBD1 (5 bases). V was cut by 5 bases and J by 4 bases, with 21 bases left in between. Per the germline V gene, CDR1 is SEHNR and CDR2 is FQNEAQ (reference sequence). This CDR3 is 18 amino acids long. CDR3 nucleotides: TGTGCCAGCAGCCCCGGGCAGCAGGGTAGATACGGGGCCAACGTCCTGACTTTC. Amino acids: CASSPGQQGRYGANVLTF.

The chain couples TRBV19 to TRBJ2-1; 11 positions agree with TRBD2. This CDR3 region has 17 residues. V gave up 4 bases and J gave up 3 bases; unmatched junction bases: 8. Germline CDR1 and CDR2: LNHDA and SQIVND (reference sequence). The CDR3 region has the DNA TGTGCCAGTAGTACAGGACTAGCGGGCCCGATCTACAATGAGCAGTTCTTC. Amino acid sequence: CASSTGLAGPIYNEQFF.

The V and J genes are TRBV7-9 and TRBJ2-7, with 10 bases matching TRBD1. Germline assignment: CDR1 SEHNR and CDR2 FQNEAQ (reference sequence). The CDR3 sequence is 15 residues long. Trimming cost V 5 bases and J 2 bases; bases outside gene matches: 6. The CDR3 is CASSPRQGAAYEQYF. The CDR3 nucleotides read TGTGCCAGCAGCCCCAGACAGGGGGCTGCCTACGAGCAGTACTTC.

The chain has TRBV6-5 and TRBJ1-3; unclear D gene. V lost 2 bases to trimming and J lost 1 base, with 6 bases between them. Germline loops: CDR1 MNHEY, CDR2 SVGAGI. The length of the CDR3 is 14 residues. The CDR3 here is CASSYEVSGNTIYF. The CDR3 DNA reads TGTGCCAGCAGTTACGAGGTTTCTGGAAACACCATATATTTT.

V gene TRBV9 combines with J gene TRBJ1-1; the D gene is possibly TRBD1 (5 bases). Trimming shortened V by 0 bases and J by 1 base, and 10 bases separated the two germline ends. The CDR3 loop spans 15 amino acids. The germline V gene has CDR1 SGDLS and CDR2 YYNGEE. DNA for the CDR3: TGTGCCAGCAGCGTAGTGGGGGGAGGGAACACTGAAGCTTTCTTT. Residues: CASSVVGGGNTEAFF.

V and J are TRBV10-1 and TRBJ2-3; 9 bases line up with TRBD2. J gave up 0 bases and V 7 bases, and 8 bases lay outside the gene matches. Germline assignment: CDR1 WNHNN and CDR2 SYGVQD (reference sequence). CDR3 length: 16 residues. Here the CDR3 reads CASNSERGASTDTQYF. In DNA, the CDR3 is TGCGCCAGCAACTCAGAGCGGGGGGCTAGCACAGATACGCAGTATTTT.

As concerns this clone: Mismatch with germline at one junction end may stem from a read error. V and J are TRBV6-1 and TRBJ2-1, with 8 positions matching TRBD2. CDR3 length equals 17 residues. CDR1 and CDR2 (germline): MNHNS, SASEGT. DNA for the CDR3: TGTGCCAGCACTGAAGCGGGAGCGCCCCGCTCCTACAATGAGCAGTTCTTC. Translating it yields CASTEAGAPRSYNEQFF.

This clone was counted only a few times. The chain combines TRBV30 with TRBJ1-2; D not resolved. Germline loops: CDR1 GTSNPN, CDR2 SVGIG (reference sequence). The V end was cut by 4 bases, the J end by 4 bases, with 7 bases between. The CDR3 runs 11 residues. CDR3 in amino acids: CAWTGGYGYTF. DNA for the CDR3: TGTGCCTGGACAGGAGGCTATGGCTACACCTTC.